Detailed here is one T cell receptor beta chain. Its cognate antigen is unknown. Looked up from germline, CDR1 is GTSNPN and CDR2 is SVGIG (reference sequence). The V gene lost 3 bases and the J gene lost 6 bases, with 15 bases spanning the gap. This CDR3 is 15 amino acids long. The data were obtained in a study of T cell responses to AZD1222 COVID-19 vaccine. Profiling relied on immunoSEQ multiplex PCR, and the TCRdb table lists in-frame clones only, not all of them. Among 95,000 to 150,000 clones listed, 85% to 95% were seen once. Study findings and constraints: The study reported that nearly half of spike-specific TCRs target unmutated variant regions. The donor cohort was predominantly white British with a female majority, and clonal diversity may have been underestimated. Seropositive at baseline were only a handful of AZD1222 recipients. Repertoire sampling occurred only after the peak T cell response.

The sequence was collected from an adult in good health. V usage is TRBV30 and J usage is TRBJ1-6; D is uncertain. Sample: peripheral blood, taken on day 0 of AZD1222 vaccination. CDR3: CAWSVLRGANSPLHF. The CDR3 DNA reads as TGTGCCTGGAGCGTCCTGCGGGGTGCTAATTCACCCCTCCACTTT.